The source of this T cell receptor (beta chain) is a study of blood T cell repertoires in COVID-19. Study information: The origin of the acute and convalescent COVID-19 samples was the United States, Italy and Spain. T cells, B-cell-depleted T cells, or PBMCs supplied cDNA or gDNA.

V was cut by 1 base and J by 9 bases, with 16 bases left in between. The CDR3 is 13 residues long. Germline V gives CDR1 GTSNPN, CDR2 SVGIG (reference sequence). This clone was detected only once. Original processing notes: How many nucleated cells were present was estimated from reference gene primer amplification. Clones were sequenced by immunoSEQ multiplex PCR, and TCRdb holds only the in-frame ones, with some missing. V and J calls and clone size are given by that table; D and trimming were obtained from the DNA. Of some 250,000 clones in the sample, approximately 90% are singletons; the top ten hold about 2%.

The rearrangement links TRBV30 to TRBJ2-7; a weak D match, TRBD2 (5 bases). The origin of this receptor is a man aged 30 to 45 who had recovered from COVID-19. The sequenced sample consisted of peripheral blood. The CDR3 here is CAWSATRLGSQYF. The CDR3 nucleotides read TGTGCCTGGAGTGCCACTAGACTGGGATCGCAGTACTTC.